Listed below are T cell receptor beta chains from one sample, sequenced in a study of T-cell reconstitution after alpha-beta-depleted transplantation in children. TCRdb reanalysed the PCR reads using MiXCR and keeps one entry per CDR3 protein. This sample yields 200,000 to 250,000 distinct CDR3 sequences, of which less than 9% are seen a single time; just under 6.5% belongs to the top ten. The sequencing used PBMCs, mostly from graft donor cells, collected 180 days after TCRalphabeta/CD19-depleted stem cell transplant. These receptors were collected from a male patient between 5 and 17 years old who had a stem cell transplant for acute lymphoblastic leukemia, so the T cells may come from the graft donor. Each CDR3 is given with its conserved first and last residue. D genes are given only for firm matches. Rows may omit the clone size; those that give it use once, few, many or a size class.

D gene	V gene	clone size	J gene	CDR3 protein	CDR3 DNA
.	TRBV2	.	TRBJ1-5	CASRPAGVISNQPQHF	TGTGCCAGCAGACCCGCCGGGGTAATAAGCAATCAGCCCCAGCATTTT
.	TRBV29-1	many	TRBJ2-2	CSVVTVSNTGELFF	TGCAGCGTTGTAACTGTTTCGAACACCGGGGAGCTGTTTTTT
.	TRBV5-1	many	TRBJ1-4	CASNRGGPNEKLFF	TGCGCCAGCAACCGGGGGGGCCCTAATGAAAAACTGTTTTTT
.	TRBV12-3/TRBV12-4	many	TRBJ1-4	CASRVGWGEKLFF	TGTGCCAGCAGGGTAGGGTGGGGTGAAAAACTGTTTTTT
.	TRBV6-5	many	TRBJ1-2	CASSYSTGGIANYGYTF	TGTGCCAGCAGTTACTCGACAGGTGGGATAGCTAACTATGGCTACACCTTC
TRBD2	TRBV6-1	many	TRBJ2-7	CASSPISGSTYEQYF	TGTGCCAGCAGTCCAATTAGCGGGTCTACCTACGAGCAGTACTTC
.	TRBV20-1	many	TRBJ2-7	CSAQEGSSRVYEQYF	TGCAGTGCTCAAGAGGGGTCTAGCAGGGTCTACGAGCAGTACTTC
TRBD1	TRBV2	many	TRBJ1-2	CASSSTKDRVYGYTF	TGTGCCAGCAGTTCCACAAAGGACAGGGTCTATGGCTACACCTTC
.	TRBV3-1	many	TRBJ1-3	CASSQNGGWGIPGNTIYF	TGTGCCAGCAGCCAAAACGGTGGGTGGGGAATACCTGGAAACACCATATATTTT
.	TRBV12-3/TRBV12-4	many	TRBJ1-2	CASTPQRLINYGYTF	TGTGCCAGCACCCCCCAACGACTGATTAACTATGGCTACACCTTC
TRBD2	TRBV20-1	few	TRBJ2-7	CSARDPKAGLSYEQYF	TGCAGTGCTAGAGATCCTAAAGCGGGGCTATCCTACGAGCAGTACTTC
TRBD1	TRBV4-1	many	TRBJ1-2	CASSQGQGTNYGYTF	TGCGCCAGCAGCCAAGGACAGGGGACTAACTATGGCTACACCTTC
.	TRBV10-3	many	TRBJ2-5	CAISEKHNRSLRETQYF	TGTGCCATCAGTGAGAAGCATAACAGATCTTTGAGAGAGACCCAGTACTTC
.	TRBV2	many	TRBJ2-1	CASIGLQWEQFF	TGTGCCAGCATTGGGCTCCAATGGGAGCAGTTCTTC
.	TRBV27	many	TRBJ2-5	CASRPRGKIPQYF	TGTGCCAGCAGACCGCGGGGTAAGATACCCCAGTACTTC
.	TRBV20-1	many	TRBJ1-2	CSVSEPRGGYTF	TGCAGTGTTTCCGAGCCCCGAGGGGGCTACACCTTC
.	TRBV10-3	few	TRBJ2-3	CAISPRASDTQYF	TGTGCCATCAGTCCCAGGGCATCAGATACGCAGTATTTT
TRBD2	TRBV28	many	TRBJ2-1	CASSSRGLAGYNEQFF	TGTGCCAGCAGTTCCCGGGGACTAGCGGGCTACAATGAGCAGTTCTTC
.	TRBV19	.	TRBJ1-4	CASSSDSNEKLFF	TGTGCCAGTAGTTCCGACTCTAATGAAAAACTGTTTTTT
TRBD1	TRBV5-1	many	TRBJ2-4	CASSFDRDENIQYF	TGCGCCAGCAGCTTTGACAGGGACGAAAACATTCAGTACTTC
TRBD2	TRBV3-1	few	TRBJ2-7	CASSQVAGGHEQYF	TGTGCCAGCAGCCAAGTTGCGGGAGGCCACGAGCAGTACTTC
.	TRBV20-1	.	TRBJ1-2	CSAGTVYGYTF	TGCAGTGCTGGGACGGTCTATGGCTACACCTTC
TRBD1	TRBV12-3/TRBV12-4	.	TRBJ1-4	CTCRGTGREGATNEKLFF	TGTACCTGCAGGGGGACAGGGAGGGAAGGAGCAACTAATGAAAAACTGTTTTTT
TRBD2	TRBV5-5	many	TRBJ2-5	CASSLRPSGMQETQYF	TGTGCCAGCAGCTTGAGGCCTAGCGGAATGCAAGAGACCCAGTACTTC
.	TRBV11-1	.	TRBJ2-7	CASSTLREQYF	TGTGCCAGCAGCACCCTCCGCGAGCAGTACTTC
TRBD2	TRBV4-1	few	TRBJ2-7	CASSQEQAGRVEQYF	TGCGCCAGCAGCCAAGAACAGGCCGGGAGGGTCGAGCAGTACTTC